This TCR beta chain was identified in a study of spatial heterogeneity in lung cancer. Turning to the study itself: Every unique TCR and UMI combination, on average, appeared more than ten times in raw reads. Whole-study results and caveats: Tumoral mutation counts were tracked by counts of expanded intratumoral alpha and beta TCRs. Coverage estimated for tumor T cells reached approximately 7.5% for alpha chains and less than 15% for beta chains.

As to time point: sample taken at primary tumor resection. Frozen PBMC, nontumor lung or tumor provided whole RNA, which was sequenced unsorted. This CDR3 has 13 amino acids. The germline V and J ends were trimmed by 5 bases and 2 bases, with 7 bases remaining between them. One entry per CDR3 protein, called by TCRdb with MiXCR from the 5' RACE reads. This sample yields about 9,500 distinct CDR3 sequences, of which 14% are seen a single time; more than 13% belongs to the top ten. Ten or more counts support this clonotype. Its cognate antigen is unknown. Since it is a stray read in a library aimed at alpha chains, this beta chain has a size that is not meaningful.

The rearrangement links TRBV12-3 or TRBV12-4 to TRBJ2-4; no definite D call. The TCR comes from a male donor with early-stage non-small cell lung cancer. This material consisted of lung tumor tissue, taken at surgery. This chain's CDR3 is CASSPMTKNIQYF. DNA of the CDR3: TGTGCCAGCAGTCCCATGACCAAAAACATTCAGTACTTC.